The sample holds a few counts of the clone carrying this T cell receptor (beta chain). The sample originates from a study of beta chain features in type 1 diabetes. Reverse transcription of all isolated RNA meant that expressed TCRB transcripts were sequenced. Sequencing used immunoSEQ multiplex PCR; TCRdb keeps in-frame clones, though not all of them. Of some 500,000 clones listed, 11% are singletons. The CDR3 runs 16 residues. The germline V and J ends were trimmed by 0 bases and 11 bases, with 19 bases remaining between them. Source material: naive CD4+ T cells from blood. The chain combines TRBV23-1 with TRBJ1-4, with a weak D call TRBD1 (5 bases). TRBV23-1 is an open reading frame, and its role is uncertain. The sequence was collected from a woman aged 18 to 35 in good health. This CDR3 is CASSQSAWGHRGKLFF. CDR3 DNA: TGCGCCAGCAGTCAATCTGCCTGGGGCCACAGAGGGAAACTGTTTTTT.